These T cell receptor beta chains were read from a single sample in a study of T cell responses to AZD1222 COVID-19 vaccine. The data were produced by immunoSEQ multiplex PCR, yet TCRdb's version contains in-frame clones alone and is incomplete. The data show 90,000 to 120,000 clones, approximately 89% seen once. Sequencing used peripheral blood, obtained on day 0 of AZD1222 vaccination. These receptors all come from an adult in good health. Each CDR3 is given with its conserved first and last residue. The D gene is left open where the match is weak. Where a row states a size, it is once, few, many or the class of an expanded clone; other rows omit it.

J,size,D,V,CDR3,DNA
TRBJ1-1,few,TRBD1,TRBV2,CASSATGDIEAFF,TGTGCCAGCAGTGCGACAGGGGATATTGAAGCTTTCTTT
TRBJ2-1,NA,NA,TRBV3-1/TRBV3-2,CASSQDLKRSYNEQFF,TGTGCCAGCAGCCAAGATCTTAAGCGGTCCTACAATGAGCAGTTCTTC
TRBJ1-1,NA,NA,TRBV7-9,CASSLSTGEAFF,TGTGCCAGCAGCTTATCTACAGGTGAAGCTTTCTTT
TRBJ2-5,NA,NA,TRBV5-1,CASSLGKETQYF,TGCGCCAGCAGCTTGGGGAAAGAGACCCAGTACTTC
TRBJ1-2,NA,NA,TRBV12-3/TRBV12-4,CASSLDSYGYTF,TGTGCCAGCAGTCTGGACAGCTATGGCTACACCTTC
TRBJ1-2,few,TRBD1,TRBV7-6,CASSPVRGLYGYTF,TGTGCCAGCAGCCCGGTGAGGGGGCTCTATGGCTACACCTTC
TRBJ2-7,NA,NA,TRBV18,CASSLASVGEQYF,TGTGCCAGCTCACTAGCGTCGGTTGGCGAGCAGTACTTC
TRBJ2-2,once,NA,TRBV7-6,CASSPKSVGELFF,TGTGCCAGCAGCCCAAAGTCCGTCGGGGAGCTGTTTTTT
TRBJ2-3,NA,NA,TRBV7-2,CASSSTHTDTQYF,TGTGCCAGCAGCTCCACACATACAGATACGCAGTATTTT
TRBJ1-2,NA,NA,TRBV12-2,CASRLPIEGGGGGYTF,TGTGCAAGTCGCTTACCGATAGAGGGGGGCGGTGGTGGCTACACCTTC
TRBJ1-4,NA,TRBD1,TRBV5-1,CASSVDRGLGEKLFF,TGCGCCAGCAGCGTAGACAGGGGCCTCGGAGAAAAACTGTTTTTT
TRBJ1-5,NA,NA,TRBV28,CASSLGRAGGNQPQHF,TGTGCCAGCAGTTTAGGCAGGGCGGGAGGCAATCAGCCCCAGCATTTT
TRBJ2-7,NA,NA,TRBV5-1,CASSLDGGNEQYF,TGCGCCAGCAGCTTGGATGGGGGGAACGAGCAGTACTTC
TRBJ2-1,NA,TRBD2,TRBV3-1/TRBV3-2,CASTHRGERGEQFF,TGTGCCAGCACCCACCGGGGGGAGAGGGGTGAGCAGTTCTTC
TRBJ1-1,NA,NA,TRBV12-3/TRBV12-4,CASSFSGSEAFF,TGTGCCAGCAGTTTTAGTGGTTCCGAAGCTTTCTTT
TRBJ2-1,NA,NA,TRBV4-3,CASSRGRGSYNEQFF,TGCGCCAGCAGCCGCGGCAGGGGCTCCTACAATGAGCAGTTCTTC
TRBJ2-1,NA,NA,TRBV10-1,CANPGHTTDEQFF,TGCGCCAACCCGGGACATACTACAGATGAGCAGTTCTTC
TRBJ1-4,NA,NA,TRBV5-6,CASSLAGNPTNEKLFF,TGTGCCAGCAGCTTGGCGGGGAACCCAACTAATGAAAAACTGTTTTTT
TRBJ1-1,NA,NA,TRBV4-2,CASSQDSLQPAFF,TGTGCCAGCAGCCAGGACAGCCTACAACCAGCTTTCTTT
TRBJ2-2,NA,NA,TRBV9,CASSVSGTNTGELFF,TGTGCCAGCAGCGTAAGCGGTACGAACACCGGGGAGCTGTTTTTT
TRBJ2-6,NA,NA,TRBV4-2,CASSHLRTDVLTF,TGTGCCAGCAGCCACTTACGGACAGACGTCCTGACTTTC
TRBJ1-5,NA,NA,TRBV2,CASSEVQGLGNQPQHF,TGTGCCAGCAGTGAAGTTCAGGGGCTCGGCAATCAGCCCCAGCATTTT
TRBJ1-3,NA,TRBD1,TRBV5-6,CASSLTGTGGNTIYF,TGTGCCAGCAGCTTGACCGGGACAGGGGGAAACACCATATATTTT
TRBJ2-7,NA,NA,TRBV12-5,CASGFYRDEQYF,TGTGCTAGTGGTTTTTACAGGGACGAGCAGTACTTC
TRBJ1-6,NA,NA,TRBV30,CAWSVLGSGSPLHF,TGTGCCTGGAGTGTGTTGGGGAGTGGTTCACCCCTCCACTTT
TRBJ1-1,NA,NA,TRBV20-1,CSAGRTPEAFF,TGCAGTGCTGGCAGAACACCTGAAGCTTTCTTT
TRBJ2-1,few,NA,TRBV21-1,CASSARQEQFF,TGTGCCAGCAGCGCACGACAGGAGCAGTTCTTC
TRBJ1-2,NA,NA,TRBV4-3,CASSHYGQLGTYGYTF,TGCGCCAGCAGCCATTATGGACAGCTTGGTACCTATGGCTACACCTTC
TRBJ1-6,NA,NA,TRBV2,CASSEFSTGGNSPLHF,TGTGCCAGCAGTGAGTTCTCGACAGGAGGAAATTCACCCCTCCACTTT
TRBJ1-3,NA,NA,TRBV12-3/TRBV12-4,CASTPKWDTIYF,TGTGCCAGCACCCCTAAATGGGACACCATATATTTT
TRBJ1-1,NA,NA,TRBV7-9,CASSPEVRNTEAFF,TGTGCCAGCAGCCCAGAGGTCAGGAACACTGAAGCTTTCTTT
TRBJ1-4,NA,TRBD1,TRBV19,CASSVRTGVHEKLFF,TGTGCCAGTAGTGTCCGGACAGGGGTTCACGAAAAACTGTTTTTT
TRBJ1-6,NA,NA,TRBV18,CASSPRTGLPMNSPLHF,TGTGCCAGCTCACCACGTACAGGGCTTCCGATGAATTCACCCCTCCACTTT
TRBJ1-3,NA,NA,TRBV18,CASSRDSSGNTIYF,TGTGCCAGCTCACGCGACAGCTCTGGAAACACCATATATTTT
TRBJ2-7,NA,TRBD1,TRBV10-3,CAITGTDNYEQYF,TGTGCCATAACCGGGACAGACAACTACGAGCAGTACTTC
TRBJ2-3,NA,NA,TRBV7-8,CASSLGIGTDTQYF,TGTGCCAGCAGCTTAGGTATCGGAACAGATACGCAGTATTTT
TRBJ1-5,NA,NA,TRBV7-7,CASSLTPEEPQHF,TGTGCCAGCAGCTTAACACCGGAAGAGCCCCAGCATTTT
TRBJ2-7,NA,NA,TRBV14,CASSWVGLYEQYF,TGTGCCAGCAGCTGGGTGGGCCTCTACGAGCAGTACTTC
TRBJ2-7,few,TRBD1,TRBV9,CASSAGQVPYEQYF,TGTGCCAGCAGCGCCGGACAGGTCCCCTACGAGCAGTACTTC
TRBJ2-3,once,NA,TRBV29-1,CSVSTGLDTQYF,TGCAGCGTGTCGACAGGTTTAGATACGCAGTATTTT
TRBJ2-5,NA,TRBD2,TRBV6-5,CASSYSTGGQETQYF,TGTGCCAGCAGTTACTCGACGGGGGGACAAGAGACCCAGTACTTC
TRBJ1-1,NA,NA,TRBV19,CASVNRPMNTEAFF,TGTGCCAGCGTAAACAGGCCCATGAACACTGAAGCTTTCTTT
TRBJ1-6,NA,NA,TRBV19,CASSMRGRDSPLHF,TGTGCCAGTAGTATGCGGGGGCGAGATTCACCCCTCCACTTT
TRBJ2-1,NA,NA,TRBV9,CASSVGGRGGEQFF,TGTGCCAGCAGCGTAGGGGGCCGGGGTGGTGAGCAGTTCTTC
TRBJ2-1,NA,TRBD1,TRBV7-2,CASSRGTGGGNEQFF,TGTGCCAGCAGCCGCGGGACAGGGGGAGGCAATGAGCAGTTCTTC
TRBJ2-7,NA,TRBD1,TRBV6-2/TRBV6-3,CASSHIQTHRDSSYEQYF,TGTGCCAGCAGCCACATCCAGACGCACCGGGACAGCTCCTACGAGCAGTACTTC
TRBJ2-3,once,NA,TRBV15,CATSANTDTQYF,TGTGCCACCAGCGCCAACACAGATACGCAGTATTTT
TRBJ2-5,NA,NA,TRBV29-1,CSVEVGETQYF,TGCAGCGTTGAGGTGGGAGAGACCCAGTACTTC
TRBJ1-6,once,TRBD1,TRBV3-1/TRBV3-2,CASSHLRGQINSPLHF,TGTGCCAGCAGCCATCTCAGGGGACAGATTAATTCACCCCTCCACTTT
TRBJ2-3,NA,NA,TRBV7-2,CASSPNTDTQYF,TGTGCCAGCAGCCCAAACACAGATACGCAGTATTTT
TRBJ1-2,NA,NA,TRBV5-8,CASSSGLSGGYTF,TGTGCCAGCAGCTCAGGATTATCTGGGGGCTACACCTTC
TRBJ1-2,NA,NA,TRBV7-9,CASSLDYYGYTF,TGTGCCAGCAGCTTAGACTACTATGGCTACACCTTC
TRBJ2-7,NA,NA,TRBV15,CATSRDNARQYF,TGTGCCACCAGCAGAGATAATGCACGGCAGTACTTC
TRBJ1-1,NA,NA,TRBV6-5,CASSYYPLGAEAFF,TGTGCCAGCAGTTACTATCCACTTGGCGCTGAAGCTTTCTTT